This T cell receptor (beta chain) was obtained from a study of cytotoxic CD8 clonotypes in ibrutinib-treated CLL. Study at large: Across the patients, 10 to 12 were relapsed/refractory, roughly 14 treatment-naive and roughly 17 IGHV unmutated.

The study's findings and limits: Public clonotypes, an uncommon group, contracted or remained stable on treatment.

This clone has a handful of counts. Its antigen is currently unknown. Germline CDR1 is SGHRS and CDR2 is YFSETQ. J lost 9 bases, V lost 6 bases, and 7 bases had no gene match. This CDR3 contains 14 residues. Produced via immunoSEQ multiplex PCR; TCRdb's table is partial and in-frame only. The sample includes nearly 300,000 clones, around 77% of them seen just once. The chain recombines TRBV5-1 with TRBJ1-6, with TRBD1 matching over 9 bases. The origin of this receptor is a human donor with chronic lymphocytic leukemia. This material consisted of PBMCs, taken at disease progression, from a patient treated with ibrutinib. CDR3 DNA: TGCGCCAGCAAAACGGGACAGGGCATTTCACCCCTCCACTTT. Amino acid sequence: CASKTGQGISPLHF.